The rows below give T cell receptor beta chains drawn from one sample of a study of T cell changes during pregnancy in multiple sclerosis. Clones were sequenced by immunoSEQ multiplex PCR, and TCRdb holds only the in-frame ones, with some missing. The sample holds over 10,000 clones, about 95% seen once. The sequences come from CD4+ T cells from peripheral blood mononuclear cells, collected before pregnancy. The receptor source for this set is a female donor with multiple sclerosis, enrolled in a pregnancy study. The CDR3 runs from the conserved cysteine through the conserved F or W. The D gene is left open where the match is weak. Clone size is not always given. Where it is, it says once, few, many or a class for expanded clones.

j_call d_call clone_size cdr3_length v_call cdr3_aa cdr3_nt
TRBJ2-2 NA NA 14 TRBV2 CASRGVVANGELFF TGTGCCAGCAGAGGGGTGGTGGCAAACGGGGAGCTGTTTTTT
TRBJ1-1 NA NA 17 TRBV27 CASSLYLSGGRNTEAFF TGTGCCAGCAGTTTATATCTTTCGGGGGGGCGAAACACTGAAGCTTTCTTT
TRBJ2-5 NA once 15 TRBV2 CASSEAISRSETQYF TGTGCCAGCAGTGAAGCAATTTCTCGGTCCGAGACCCAGTACTTC
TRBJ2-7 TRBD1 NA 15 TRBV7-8 CASSTKGQGAYEQYF TGTGCCAGCAGCACGAAGGGACAGGGGGCCTACGAGCAGTACTTC
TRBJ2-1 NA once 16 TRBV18 CASSPPQGIVHNEQFF TGTGCCAGCTCACCACCTCAGGGTATTGTCCACAATGAGCAGTTCTTC
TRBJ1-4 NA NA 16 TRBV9 CASSVGPDRTNEKLFF TGTGCCAGCAGCGTAGGCCCGGACAGAACTAATGAAAAACTGTTTTTT
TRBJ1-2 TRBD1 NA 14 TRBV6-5 CASSTQQGTYGYTF TGTGCCAGCAGTACACAACAGGGGACCTATGGCTACACCTTC
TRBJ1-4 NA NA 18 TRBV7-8 CASSLWGRGLALGEKLFF TGTGCCAGCAGCTTATGGGGCCGGGGACTTGCGCTGGGTGAAAAACTGTTTTTT
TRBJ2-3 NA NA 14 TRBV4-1 CASSQVGQKDTQYF TGCGCCAGCAGCCAAGTGGGGCAGAAAGATACGCAGTATTTT
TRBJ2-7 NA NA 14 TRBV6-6 CASSYSTLEGEQYF TGTGCCAGCAGTTACTCGACGTTGGAGGGAGAGCAGTACTTC
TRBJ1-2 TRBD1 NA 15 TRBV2 CASSESWGQGYGYTF TGTGCCAGCAGTGAGTCCTGGGGACAGGGCTATGGCTACACCTTC
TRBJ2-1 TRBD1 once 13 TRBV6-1 CASSDLDRGTRFF TGTGCCAGCAGTGACCTCGACAGGGGGACCCGGTTCTTC
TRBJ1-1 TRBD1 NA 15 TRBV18 CASSPGGQKNTEAFF TGTGCCAGCTCGCCAGGGGGACAGAAGAACACTGAAGCTTTCTTT
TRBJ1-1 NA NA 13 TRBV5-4 CATGKLGNTEAFF TGTGCCACCGGGAAGTTGGGGAACACTGAAGCTTTCTTT
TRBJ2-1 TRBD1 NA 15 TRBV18 CASSPTGTGFGEQFF TGTGCCAGCTCACCTACCGGGACAGGGTTTGGTGAGCAGTTCTTC
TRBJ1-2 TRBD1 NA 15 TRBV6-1 CASSVRDRGQGGYTF TGTGCCAGCAGTGTTCGGGACAGGGGGCAGGGAGGCTACACCTTC
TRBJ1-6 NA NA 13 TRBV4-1 CASSQQGRSPLHF TGCGCCAGCAGCCAACAGGGTCGGTCACCCCTCCACTTT
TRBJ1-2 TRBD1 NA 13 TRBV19 CASEEDRANGYTF TGTGCCAGCGAAGAGGACAGGGCGAATGGCTACACCTTC
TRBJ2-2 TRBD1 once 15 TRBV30 CAWTRDRGYTGELFF TGTGCCTGGACCCGGGACAGGGGGTACACCGGGGAGCTGTTTTTT
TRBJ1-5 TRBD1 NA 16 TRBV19 CASSIWDRSSNQPQHF TGTGCCAGTAGTATCTGGGACAGGTCTAGCAATCAGCCCCAGCATTTT
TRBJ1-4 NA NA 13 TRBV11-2 CASTRGWGYKLFF TGTGCCAGCACCCGGGGTTGGGGTTATAAACTGTTTTTT
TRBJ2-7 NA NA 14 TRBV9 CASSVGPGSYEQYF TGTGCCAGCAGCGTAGGTCCGGGCTCCTACGAGCAGTACTTC
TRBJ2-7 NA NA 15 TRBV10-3 CAIRRGGGRTYEQYF TGTGCCATCAGGAGGGGTGGAGGGAGGACCTACGAGCAGTACTTC
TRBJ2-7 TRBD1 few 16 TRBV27 CASSLSPGGHYYEQYF TGTGCCAGCAGTTTATCCCCAGGGGGCCATTACTACGAGCAGTACTTC
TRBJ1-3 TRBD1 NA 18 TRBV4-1 CASSQDGGTGPSGNTIYF TGCGCCAGCAGCCAAGACGGAGGGACAGGGCCCTCTGGAAACACCATATATTTT
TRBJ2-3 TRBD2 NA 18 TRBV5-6 CASSLESWRGGLGDTQYF TGTGCCAGCAGCTTGGAAAGCTGGCGGGGGGGCCTGGGAGATACGCAGTATTTT
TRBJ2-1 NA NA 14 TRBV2 CASSARASSNEQFF TGTGCCAGCAGTGCGAGGGCTTCTAGCAATGAGCAGTTCTTC
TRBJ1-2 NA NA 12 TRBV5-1 CASSLAGYGYTF TGCGCCAGCAGCTTGGCCGGCTATGGCTACACCTTC
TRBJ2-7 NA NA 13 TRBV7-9 CASTDREAYEQYF TGTGCCAGCACCGACAGGGAGGCCTACGAGCAGTACTTC
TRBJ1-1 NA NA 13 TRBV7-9 CASRQTMNTEAFF TGTGCCAGCAGACAGACCATGAACACTGAAGCTTTCTTT
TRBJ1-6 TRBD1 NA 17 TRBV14 CASSQVGTGVYNSPLHF TGTGCCAGCAGCCAAGTCGGGACAGGGGTCTATAATTCACCCCTCCACTTT
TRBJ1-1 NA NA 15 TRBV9 CASSGGHLQNTEAFF TGTGCCAGCAGCGGGGGACACCTACAGAACACTGAAGCTTTCTTT
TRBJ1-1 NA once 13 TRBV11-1 CASSLTGRTEAFF TGTGCCAGCAGTCTCACAGGGCGCACTGAAGCTTTCTTT
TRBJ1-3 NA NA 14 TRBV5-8 CASSLSVAGNTIYF TGTGCCAGCAGCTTGTCGGTGGCTGGAAACACCATATATTTT
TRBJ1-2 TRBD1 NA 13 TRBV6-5 CASSRDRYYGYTF TGTGCCAGCAGCCGGGACAGGTACTATGGCTACACCTTC
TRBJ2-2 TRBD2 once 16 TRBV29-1 CSVYSSGGVNTGELFF TGCAGCGTTTATTCTAGCGGGGGGGTGAACACCGGGGAGCTGTTTTTT
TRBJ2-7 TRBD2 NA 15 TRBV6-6 CASSEPGLAAYEQYF TGTGCCAGCAGTGAGCCGGGACTAGCAGCGTACGAGCAGTACTTC
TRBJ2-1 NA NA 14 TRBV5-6 CASSFTGRGNEQFF TGTGCCAGCAGCTTCACAGGGAGAGGCAATGAGCAGTTCTTC
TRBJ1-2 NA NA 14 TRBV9 CASSPVTGRYGYTF TGTGCCAGCAGCCCGGTGACAGGCCGCTATGGCTACACCTTC
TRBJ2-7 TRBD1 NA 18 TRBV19 CASSADRGIIGFGYEQYF TGTGCCAGTAGCGCTGACAGGGGTATCATAGGGTTCGGCTACGAGCAGTACTTC
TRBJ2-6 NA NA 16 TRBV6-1 CASSVGLNSGANVLTF TGTGCCAGCAGTGTTGGACTAAACTCTGGGGCCAACGTCCTGACTTTC
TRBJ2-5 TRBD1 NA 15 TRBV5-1 CASSSVPTGEETQYF TGCGCCAGCAGCTCCGTACCGACAGGGGAAGAGACCCAGTACTTC
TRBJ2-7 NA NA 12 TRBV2 CASEVSSYEQYF TGTGCCAGCGAGGTGAGCTCCTACGAGCAGTACTTC
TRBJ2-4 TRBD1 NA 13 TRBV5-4 CATQTGAQNIQYF TGTGCCACACAAACAGGGGCTCAAAACATTCAGTACTTC
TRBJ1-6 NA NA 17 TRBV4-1 CASSQDPPGHTDSPLHF TGCGCCAGCAGCCAAGATCCACCGGGACACACTGATTCACCCCTCCACTTT
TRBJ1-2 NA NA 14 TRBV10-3 CAISEGGSDYGYTF TGTGCCATCAGTGAGGGAGGCAGCGATTATGGCTACACCTTC
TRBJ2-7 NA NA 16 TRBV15 CATSRGGRAGAREQYF TGTGCCACCAGCAGGGGGGGGAGGGCAGGGGCGAGGGAGCAGTACTTC
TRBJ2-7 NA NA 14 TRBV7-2 CASSLDGTSYEQYF TGTGCCAGCAGCTTAGATGGCACCTCCTACGAGCAGTACTTC
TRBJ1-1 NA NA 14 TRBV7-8 CASSLEGPNTEAFF TGTGCCAGCAGCTTAGAGGGGCCGAATACTGAAGCTTTCTTT
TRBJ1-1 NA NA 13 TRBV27 CASRGQGRTEAFF TGTGCCAGCAGAGGTCAGGGGCGGACTGAAGCTTTCTTT
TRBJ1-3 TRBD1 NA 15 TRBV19 CASSPDRVAGNTIYF TGTGCCAGTAGCCCTGACAGGGTCGCTGGAAACACCATATATTTT
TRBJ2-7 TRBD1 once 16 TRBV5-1 CASSLAGTGHSYEQYF TGCGCCAGCAGCTTGGCCGGGACAGGGCATTCCTACGAGCAGTACTTC
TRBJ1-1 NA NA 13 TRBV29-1 CSVASRGVLEAFF TGCAGCGTCGCCTCGCGGGGAGTACTTGAAGCTTTCTTT
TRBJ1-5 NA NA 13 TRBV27 CASSWTPNQPQHF TGTGCCAGCAGTTGGACACCTAATCAGCCCCAGCATTTT
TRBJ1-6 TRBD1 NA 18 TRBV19 CASSIRQGATLGGSPLHF TGTGCCAGTAGTATCAGGCAGGGGGCAACCCTTGGGGGTTCACCCCTCCACTTT
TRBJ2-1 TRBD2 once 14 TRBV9 CASSGTSPNGEQFF TGTGCCAGCAGTGGGACTAGCCCCAATGGAGAGCAGTTCTTC
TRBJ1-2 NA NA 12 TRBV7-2 CASSLSNYGYTF TGTGCCAGCAGCCTTTCTAACTATGGCTACACCTTC
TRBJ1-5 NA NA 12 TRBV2 CASSEAGEAQHF TGTGCCAGCAGTGAAGCCGGGGAGGCCCAGCATTTT
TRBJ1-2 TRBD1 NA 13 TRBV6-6 CASRTDRGRGYTF TGTGCCAGCAGAACGGACAGGGGCCGGGGCTACACCTTC
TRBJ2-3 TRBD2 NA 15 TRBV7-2 CASRFSGGGALMQYF TGTGCCAGCAGATTTAGCGGGGGGGGCGCCCTAATGCAGTATTTT